These 10 T cell receptor beta chains share one sample of origin, sequenced in a study of shared clonotypes between healthy human individuals. Sequenced by immunoSEQ multiplex PCR; TCRdb stores in-frame clones only, minus some. The sample has around 2,100,000 clones, less than 95% seen once. Naive-designated CD8 cells lacked CD45RO, were positively enriched for CCR7, and omitted terminally differentiated effector memory CD45RA+ cells. Material: naive CD8+ T cells sorted from blood. These receptor sequences come from a man aged 18 to 30 in good health.

The chain carries TRBV6-5 and TRBJ2-5; D not resolved. Germline loops: CDR1 MNHEY, CDR2 SVGAGI. CDR3 length: 12 residues. V lost 2 bases, J lost 7 bases, and 8 bases lay in between. The CDR3: CASSYGGVTQYF. The CDR3 DNA reads as TGTGCCAGCAGTTACGGTGGGGTGACCCAGTACTTC.

The chain links TRBV29-1 to TRBJ2-5, with D perhaps matching TRBD2 (5 bases). CDR3 length: 12 residues. Germline V gene data show CDR1 as SQVTM and CDR2 as ANQGSEA. V was trimmed by 7 bases and J by 5 bases, leaving 14 bases between them. Here the CDR3 reads CSGTDPWETQYF. In DNA form, the CDR3 reads TGCAGCGGGACTGATCCTTGGGAGACCCAGTACTTC.

This rearrangement joins TRBV4-3 to TRBJ1-1, with D uncertain. Germline CDR1 and CDR2: LGHNA and YSLEER. The V gene lost 2 bases and the J gene lost 0 bases, with 10 bases spanning the gap. The CDR3 is 15 amino acids. The CDR3 region is CASSQTAGLNTEAFF. For the CDR3, the DNA is TGCGCCAGCAGCCAAACCGCGGGCTTGAACACTGAAGCTTTCTTT.

This clone has more than one count but fewer than ten. This chain uses TRBV10-1 with TRBJ2-7; the D gene could be TRBD1 or TRBD2 (5 bases each). This CDR3 has 13 amino acids. Looked up from germline, CDR1 is WNHNN and CDR2 is SYGVQD (reference sequence). V was shortened by 5 bases and J by 5 bases, with 13 bases between the two germline ends. This CDR3 reads CASSSGLTNEQYF. For the CDR3, the DNA is TGCGCCAGCAGTTCGGGGCTAACTAACGAGCAGTACTTC.

This sequence joins TRBV7-8 and TRBJ2-7; D might be TRBD1 or TRBD2, each matching 5 bases. From germline, CDR1 is SGHVS and CDR2 FQNEAQ. The CDR3 spans 18 residues. Trimming pared 0 bases from V and 1 base from J, leaving 19 bases between. The CDR3 loop is CASSLAAYGAVESYEQYF. CDR3 nucleotides: TGTGCCAGCAGCTTAGCGGCATACGGGGCCGTTGAGTCCTACGAGCAGTACTTC.

The chain employs TRBV10-3 and TRBJ2-7; tentative D call: TRBD1 (5 bases). V was cut by 10 bases and J by 0 bases, with 10 bases left in between. The CDR3 is made up of 12 amino acids. Germline V CDR1 and CDR2: ENHRY, SYGVKD. The CDR3 here is CATTDSSYEQYF. CDR3 coding DNA: TGTGCCACCACAGACAGCTCCTACGAGCAGTACTTC.

V gene TRBV7-9 combines with J gene TRBJ1-1, with a tentative D call TRBD1 (6 bases). From germline, CDR1 is SEHNR and CDR2 FQNEAQ (reference sequence). This CDR3 has 16 residues. Deletions cut 5 bases from V and 5 bases from J, with 21 bases between. CDR3 protein: CASSPRRGAANTEAFF. DNA of the CDR3: TGTGCCAGCAGCCCCCGACGGGGGGCTGCGAATACTGAAGCTTTCTTT.

As to this clone: The same CDR3 is also encoded by other DNA sequences in this sample. The gene calls are TRBV6-5 and TRBJ1-2; no definite D call. The CDR3 is 14 amino acids. Per germline, CDR1 MNHEY and CDR2 SVGAGI. Trimming pared 0 bases from V and 3 bases from J, leaving 8 bases between. This chain's CDR3 is CASSYSEGDYGYTF. The CDR3 coding sequence is TGTGCCAGCAGTTACTCGGAGGGCGACTATGGCTACACCTTC.

The chain joins TRBV5-6 to TRBJ2-5; no firm D call. Looked up from germline, CDR1 is SGHDT and CDR2 is YYEEEE. CDR3 length: 14 residues. The V end lost 2 bases, the J end lost 3 bases, and 11 bases lay between the germline ends. The CDR3 sequence is CASSFQTAEETQYF. CDR3 sequence (DNA): TGTGCCAGCAGCTTCCAGACGGCAGAAGAGACCCAGTACTTC.

This clone was counted a single time. This chain connects TRBV2 to TRBJ2-7; D may be TRBD2 (8 bases). Germline V CDR1 and CDR2: SNHLY, FYNNEI. The CDR3 sequence is 15 residues long. V lost 7 bases and J 3 bases, leaving 19 bases between the germline ends. In DNA, the CDR3 is TGTGCCAGCAAAAGCGGGGGACAGACACTCTACGAGCAGTACTTC. It encodes CASKSGGQTLYEQYF.